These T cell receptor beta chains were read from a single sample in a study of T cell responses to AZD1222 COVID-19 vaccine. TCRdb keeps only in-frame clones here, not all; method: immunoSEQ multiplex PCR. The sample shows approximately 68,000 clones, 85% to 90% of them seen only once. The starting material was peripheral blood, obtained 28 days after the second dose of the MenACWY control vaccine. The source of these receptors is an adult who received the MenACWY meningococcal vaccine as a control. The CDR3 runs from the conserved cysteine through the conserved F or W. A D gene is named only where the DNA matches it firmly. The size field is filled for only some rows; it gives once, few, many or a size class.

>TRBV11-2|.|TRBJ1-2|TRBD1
TGTGCCAGCAGCTTAGGGGCAGGGGGCGGCTATGGCTACACCTTC
CASSLGAGGGYGYTF
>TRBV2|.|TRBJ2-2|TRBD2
TGTGCCAGCACTCCACTAGCGGGGGGGCCGGGGACCGGGGAGCTGTTTTTT
CASTPLAGGPGTGELFF
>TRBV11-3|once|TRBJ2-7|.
TGTGCCAGCAGCTTATCGGCAGGGGTCGAGCAGTACTTC
CASSLSAGVEQYF
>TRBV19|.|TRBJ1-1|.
TGTGCCAGTAGTATGGTCGGGGGGATGAACACTGAAGCTTTCTTT
CASSMVGGMNTEAFF
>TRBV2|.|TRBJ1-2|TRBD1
TGTGCCAGCAGTCCAAGGGACAGGGAGGGTGGCTACACCTTC
CASSPRDREGGYTF
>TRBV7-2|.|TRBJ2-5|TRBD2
TGTGCCAGCAGCTCAGGAGCCGGGACTAGCGGGTTTCGGGAGTACTTC
CASSSGAGTSGFREYF
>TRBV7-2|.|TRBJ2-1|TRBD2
TGTGCCAGCAGCTTATATTGGACTAGCAGCGGTAATGAGCAGTTCTTC
CASSLYWTSSGNEQFF
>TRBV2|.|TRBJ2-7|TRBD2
TGTGCCAGCATCCCCGATAGCGGGAGTAGCAACGAGCAGTACTTC
CASIPDSGSSNEQYF
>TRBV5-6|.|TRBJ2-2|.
TGTGCCAGCAGCAGATGGGGGATCGCCGGGGAGCTGTTTTTT
CASSRWGIAGELFF
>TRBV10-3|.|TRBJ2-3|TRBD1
TGTGCCATCAAGGATCGGACAGGGGCAGATACGCAGTATTTT
CAIKDRTGADTQYF
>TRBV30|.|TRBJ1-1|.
TGTGCCTGGAATCGGGGCTCGAACACTGAAGCTTTCTTT
CAWNRGSNTEAFF
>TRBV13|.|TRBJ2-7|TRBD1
TGTGCCAGCAGCCTAGCCGGGACAGGGGGGCGCGAGCAGTACTTC
CASSLAGTGGREQYF
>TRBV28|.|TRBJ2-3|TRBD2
TGTGCCAGCAGTTCGGGAGGGCCAGATACGCAGTATTTT
CASSSGGPDTQYF
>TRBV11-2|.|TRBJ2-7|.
TGTGCCAGCAGCTTAGGGACCCTAGGCGAGCAGTACTTC
CASSLGTLGEQYF
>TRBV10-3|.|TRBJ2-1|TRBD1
TGTGCCTCTGGGACAGGTCATGGGAATGAGCAGTTCTTC
CASGTGHGNEQFF
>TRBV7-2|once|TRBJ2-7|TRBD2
TGTGCCAGCGCTACTAGCGGGAGTATCTACGAGCAGTACTTC
CASATSGSIYEQYF
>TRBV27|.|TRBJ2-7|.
TGTGCCAGCAGTTTAGGGGACCGACTTTCCTACGAGCAGTACTTC
CASSLGDRLSYEQYF
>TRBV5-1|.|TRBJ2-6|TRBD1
TGCGCCAGCAGCGGACGGACAGGAGCCCTCTCTGGGGCCAACGTCCTGACTTTC
CASSGRTGALSGANVLTF
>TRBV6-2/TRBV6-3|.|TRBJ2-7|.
TGTGCCAGCAGTCGCTCCTACGAGCAGTACTTC
CASSRSYEQYF
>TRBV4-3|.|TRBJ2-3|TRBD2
TGCGCCAGCAGCCTGGCGGTAGCGGGGGGGCCAGATACGCAGTATTTT
CASSLAVAGGPDTQYF
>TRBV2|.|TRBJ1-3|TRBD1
TGTGCCAGCAAGGTTGGGACAGGGGGCTCTGGAAACACCATATATTTT
CASKVGTGGSGNTIYF
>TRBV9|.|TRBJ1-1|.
TGTGCCAGCAGCGGGGAAATGAATCGAGGCACTGAAGCTTTCTTT
CASSGEMNRGTEAFF
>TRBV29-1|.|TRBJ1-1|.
TGCAGCGTTGCGGGGTTCGGTGAAGCTTTCTTT
CSVAGFGEAFF
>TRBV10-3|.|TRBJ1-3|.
TGTGCCATCAGTGAAGGAGGAAACGGAAACACCATATATTTT
CAISEGGNGNTIYF
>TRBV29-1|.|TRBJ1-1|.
TGCAGCGTTGGTTCCGAGGGTACTGAAGCTTTCTTT
CSVGSEGTEAFF
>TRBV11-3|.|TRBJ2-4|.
TGTGCCAGCAGCTTAGGGGGCTCCCCAAACATTCAGTACTTC
CASSLGGSPNIQYF
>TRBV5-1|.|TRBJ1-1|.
TGCGCCAGCAGCTGGGGGACCACACATAACACTGAAGCTTTCTTT
CASSWGTTHNTEAFF
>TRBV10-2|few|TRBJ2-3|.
TGCGCCAGCGGACTCGTCGCAGATACGCAGTATTTT
CASGLVADTQYF
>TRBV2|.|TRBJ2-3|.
TGTGCCAGCGGGGACGGGGTTACATCAGATACGCAGTATTTT
CASGDGVTSDTQYF
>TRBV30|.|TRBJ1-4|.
TGTGCCTGGACCCTGGGGACCCCCCGGGAACTGTTTTTT
CAWTLGTPRELFF